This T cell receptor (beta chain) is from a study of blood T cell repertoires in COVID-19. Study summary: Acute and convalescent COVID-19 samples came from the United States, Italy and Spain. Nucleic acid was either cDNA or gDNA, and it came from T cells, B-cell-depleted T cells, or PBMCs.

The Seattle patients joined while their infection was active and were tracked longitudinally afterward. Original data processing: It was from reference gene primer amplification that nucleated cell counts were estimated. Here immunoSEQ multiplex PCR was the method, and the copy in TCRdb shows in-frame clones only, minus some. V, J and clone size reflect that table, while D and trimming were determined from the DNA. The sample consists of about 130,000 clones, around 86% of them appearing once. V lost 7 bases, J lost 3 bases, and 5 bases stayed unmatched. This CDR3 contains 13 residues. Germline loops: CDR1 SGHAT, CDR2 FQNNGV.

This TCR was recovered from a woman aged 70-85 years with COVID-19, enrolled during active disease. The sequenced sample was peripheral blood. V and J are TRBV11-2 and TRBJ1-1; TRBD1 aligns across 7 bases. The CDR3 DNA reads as TGTGCCAGCATCGGGACAGCGTACACTGAAGCTTTCTTT. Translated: CASIGTAYTEAFF. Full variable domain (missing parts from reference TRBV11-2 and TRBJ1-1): EAGVAQSPRYKIIEKRQSVAFWCNPISGHATLYWYQQILGQGPKLLIQFQNNGVVDDSQLPKDRFSAERLKGVDSTLKIQPAKLEDSAVYLCASIGTAYTEAFFGQGTRLTVV.